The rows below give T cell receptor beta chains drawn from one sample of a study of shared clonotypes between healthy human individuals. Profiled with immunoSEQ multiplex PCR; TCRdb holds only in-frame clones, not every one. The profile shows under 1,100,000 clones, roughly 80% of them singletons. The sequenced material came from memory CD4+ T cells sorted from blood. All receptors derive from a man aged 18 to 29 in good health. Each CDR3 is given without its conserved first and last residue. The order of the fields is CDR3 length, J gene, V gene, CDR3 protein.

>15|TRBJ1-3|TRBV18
ASSPFTYLVSGNTIY
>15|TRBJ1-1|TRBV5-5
ASSLKAAFGDFAEAF
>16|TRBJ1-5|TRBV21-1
ASSLSRCIIYSNQPQH
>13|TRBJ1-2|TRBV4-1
ASSQAGNGAGGYT
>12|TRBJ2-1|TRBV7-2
ASSRTGGIDEQF
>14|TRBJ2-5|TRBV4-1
ASSQAQGAAKETQY
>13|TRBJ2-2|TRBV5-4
ASSLGRVNTGELF
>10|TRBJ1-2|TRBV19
ASSQARNGYT
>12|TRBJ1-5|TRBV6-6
ASSFRYSNQPQH
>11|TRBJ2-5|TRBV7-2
ASSYRVQETQY
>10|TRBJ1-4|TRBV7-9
ASSLEGGKLF
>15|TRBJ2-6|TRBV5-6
ASSFLAGVSGANVLT
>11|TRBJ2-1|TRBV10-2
ASSEYTGTSKI
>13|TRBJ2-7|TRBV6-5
ASSYRDRGLYEQY
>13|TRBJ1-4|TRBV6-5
ASSTRTASNEKLF
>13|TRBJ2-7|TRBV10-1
ASSAGTSGSNEQY
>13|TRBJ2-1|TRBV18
ASSPPGQGGNEQF
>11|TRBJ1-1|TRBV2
ASAIALNTEAF
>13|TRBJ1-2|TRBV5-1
ASSLAAAGGGGYT
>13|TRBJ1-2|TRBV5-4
ASSTGTGGFILYT
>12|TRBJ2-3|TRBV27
ASTRGSGADTQY
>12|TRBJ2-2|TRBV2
ASSEFGGTGELF
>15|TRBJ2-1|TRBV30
AWGDSRGSSVVNEQF
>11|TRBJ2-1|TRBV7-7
ASSMDRGDEQF
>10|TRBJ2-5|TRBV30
AWTGGGGTQY
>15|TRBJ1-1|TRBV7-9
ASTNNIGLWGITEAF
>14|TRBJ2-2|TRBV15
ATSSFGLSNTGELF
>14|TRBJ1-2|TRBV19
ASSIGSRQGIGGYT
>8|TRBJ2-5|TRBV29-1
SVSMETQY
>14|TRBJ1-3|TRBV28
ASRGGQVGGGNTIY
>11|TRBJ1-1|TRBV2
ASRTGGWGEAF
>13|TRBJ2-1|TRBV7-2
ASSIAGGPFNEQF
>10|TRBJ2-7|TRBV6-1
ASRGGSYEQY
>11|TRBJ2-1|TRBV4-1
ASSQDFIGEQF
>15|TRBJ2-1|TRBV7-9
ASSYTRPGTFDNEQF
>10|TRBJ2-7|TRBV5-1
ASSPDSYEQY
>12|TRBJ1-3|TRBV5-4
ASWRGGSGNTIY
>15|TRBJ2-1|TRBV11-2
ASSPATNLMGQDEQF